The 27 T cell receptor beta chains reported below all come from one sample, sequenced in a study of cytomegalovirus exposure and HLA in healthy donors. Use of 60 Vbeta and 13 Jbeta primers characterized the PCR. Profiled with immunoSEQ multiplex PCR; TCRdb holds only in-frame clones, not every one. Counted here are some 120,000 clones, just over 15% occurring once; the ten biggest clones make up about 2%. The material sequenced was PBMCs. The source is a woman between 18 and 30 years old in good health and CMV-seronegative.

This clone came up a few times. This rearrangement joins TRBV27 to TRBJ1-2; tentatively, D is TRBD1 (5 bases). V was shortened by 6 bases and J by 4 bases, with 12 bases between the two germline ends. The V gene's germline CDR1 is MNHEY and CDR2 SMNVEV (reference sequence). There are 13 residues in the CDR3. The CDR3 nucleotides are TGTGCCAGCAGGCGGGGGATCGGCTATGGCTACACCTTC. It is translated as CASRRGIGYGYTF.

This clone has more than one count but fewer than ten. This chain joins TRBV6-5 and TRBJ2-5, with a possible D match to TRBD1 (6 bases). V was shortened by 2 bases and J by 0 bases, with 13 bases between the two germline ends. The CDR3 runs 16 residues. CDR1 MNHEY and CDR2 SVGAGI come from the germline V gene. The CDR3 bases are TGTGCCAGCAGTTACGCCCCAACAGGGTACCAAGAGACCCAGTACTTC. Translated, it gives CASSYAPTGYQETQYF.

This clone was recorded a few times. The genes are TRBV9 and TRBJ1-2, with 7 bases identical to TRBD1. The CDR3 extends over 15 amino acids. V trimming: 3 bases; J trimming: 0 bases; junction bases outside the gene matches: 5. Per the germline V gene, CDR1 is SGDLS and CDR2 is YYNGEE. The CDR3 loop reads CASSGYRGANYGYTF. The CDR3 region has the DNA TGTGCCAGCAGCGGCTACAGGGGAGCTAACTATGGCTACACCTTC.

The chain carries TRBV2 and TRBJ2-3; D possibly corresponds to TRBD2 (5 bases). The CDR3 has 17 amino acids. Trimming took 7 bases from V and 3 from J, leaving 23 bases between them. CDR1 is SNHLY and CDR2 is FYNNEI in the germline V gene. CDR3 sequence: CASNNRVGEVGTDTQYF. The DNA for the CDR3 is TGTGCCAGCAACAACAGAGTGGGAGAGGTTGGTACAGATACGCAGTATTTT.

Comments on this clone: The junction does not match germline at one end; this may be a read error. The rearrangement links TRBV7-7 to TRBJ2-7; 11 nucleotides align to TRBD2. This CDR3 spans 16 amino acids. CDR1 and CDR2 from the germline V gene are SSHAT and FNYEAQ (reference sequence). The CDR3 reads CASSLGLAGGFYEQYF. CDR3 nucleotide sequence: TGTGCTAGCAGCTTAGGGCTAGCGGGAGGATTCTACGAGCAGTACTTC.

In this sample, this clone turned up a few times. DNA for the CDR3: TGTGCCAGCAGCGTCGGGGGGCAGACTGAAGCTTTCTTT. It encodes CASSVGGQTEAFF. V is TRBV9 and J is TRBJ1-1, with TRBD1 as a possible D gene (6 bases). V dropped 2 bases and J dropped 5 bases, with 10 bases sitting between them. Germline CDR1 reads SGDLS; CDR2 reads YYNGEE. The CDR3 contains 13 residues.

This clone turned up a few times. The V call is TRBV30, the J call TRBJ1-6, with 9 nucleotides matching TRBD1. Germline CDR1 is GTSNPN and CDR2 is SVGIG (reference sequence). The CDR3 is 17 amino acids. After removal of 2 bases from V and 8 bases from J, the junction contained 13 bases not matched to a gene. The CDR3 sequence is CAWSRGQGRWGDSPLHF. The CDR3 nucleotides read TGTGCCTGGAGTCGGGGACAGGGCCGGTGGGGGGATTCACCCCTCCACTTT.

The V call is TRBV6-5, the J call TRBJ1-1, with 7 bases matching TRBD1. Per the germline V gene, CDR1 is MNHEY and CDR2 is SVGAGI. This CDR3 contains 11 residues. J lost 10 bases, V lost 11 bases, and 10 bases had no gene match. Here the CDR3 DNA reads TGTGCCGTGGGACAGTCACCATTAGCTTTCTTT. This codes for CAVGQSPLAFF.

This clone was found a few times. The chain combines TRBV9 with TRBJ2-3, with D maybe TRBD2 (5 bases). The CDR3 consists of 15 residues. The V and J ends lost 2 bases and 3 bases respectively, with 13 bases between them. Per the germline V gene, CDR1 is SGDLS and CDR2 is YYNGEE. The DNA for the CDR3 is TGTGCCAGCAGCGTTGACTATAGAGGTACAGATACGCAGTATTTT. Protein product: CASSVDYRGTDTQYF.

J is TRBJ1-6 and V is TRBV19, with D hard to call. Between the trimmed V and J ends, which lost 7 bases and 0 bases, there was a span of 13 bases. The CDR3 has 16 amino acids. CDR1 and CDR2 (germline): LNHDA, SQIVND (reference sequence). The CDR3 protein is CASTLAASSYNSPLHF. CDR3 DNA sequence: TGTGCCAGTACCCTGGCAGCGAGCTCCTATAATTCACCCCTCCACTTT.

The sample holds a few counts of this clone. The chain links TRBV10-3 to TRBJ2-3; D may be TRBD2 (6 bases). Germline V lookup: CDR1 ENHRY, CDR2 SYGVKD. The CDR3 sequence is 15 residues long. The ends were cut back, 4 bases at V and 3 bases at J, with 14 bases in the middle. Here the CDR3 DNA reads TGTGCCATCAGTGGGGGGGTGGCAGGGACAGATACGCAGTATTTT. Translating gives CAISGGVAGTDTQYF.

This clone was counted a few times. The chain combines TRBV29-1 with TRBJ2-3; D may be TRBD1 (6 bases). V gave up 1 base and J gave up 4 bases, with 12 bases separating them. The germline CDR1 and CDR2 sequences are SQVTM and ANQGSEA. The CDR3 is 14 residues long. This chain's CDR3 is CSVEGRNRADTQYF. The CDR3 DNA sequence: TGCAGCGTTGAAGGGAGAAACAGGGCAGATACGCAGTATTTT.

This clone was observed a few times. CDR3 amino acids: CASLPEGYNSPLHF. The CDR3 DNA follows: TGTGCCAGCTTGCCAGAGGGATATAATTCACCCCTCCACTTT. V is TRBV2 and J is TRBJ1-6; D gene uncertain. The CDR3 totals 14 residues. V was trimmed by 8 bases and J by 4 bases, leaving 12 bases between them. Germline V lookup: CDR1 SNHLY, CDR2 FYNNEI.

A single count supports this clone. The chain joins TRBV7-9 to TRBJ1-2, with TRBD1 identical over 7 bases. The CDR3 is 13 residues long. V lost 4 bases to trimming and J lost 4 bases; unmatched junction nucleotides: 3. From germline, CDR1 is SEHNR and CDR2 FQNEAQ (reference sequence). The CDR3 reads CASSSGTVYGYTF. Here the CDR3 DNA reads TGTGCCAGCAGCTCCGGGACAGTCTATGGCTACACCTTC.

The chain couples TRBV5-6 to TRBJ2-5, with unresolved D. Trimming took 4 bases from V and 2 from J, leaving 12 bases between them. CDR3 size: 14 residues. Germline lookup yields CDR1 SGHDT and CDR2 YYEEEE. CDR3 sequence (DNA): TGTGCCAGCAGCCCTAGGTACGCGCAAGAGACCCAGTACTTC. This encodes CASSPRYAQETQYF.

V usage is TRBV28 and J usage is TRBJ1-6, with 7 bases lining up with TRBD1. Germline CDR1 MDHEN, CDR2 SYDVKM. V trimming: 7 bases; J trimming: 14 bases; junction bases outside the gene matches: 14. CDR3 length equals 14 residues. The CDR3 DNA follows: TGTGCCAGCACCCGAGCGACAGGGCTTTTATCCCTCCACTTT. This encodes CASTRATGLLSLHF.

The CDR3 DNA reads TGTGCCAGCAGCTTGGCGGCGGACTACGTTGCCTACGAGCAGTACTTC. Translation: CASSLAADYVAYEQYF. The genes are TRBV5-6 and TRBJ2-7; a possible D gene is TRBD2 (6 bases). The CDR3 spans 16 residues. Germline V gives CDR1 SGHDT, CDR2 YYEEEE. Between the trimmed V and J ends, which lost 0 bases and 2 bases, there was a span of 15 bases. Full variable domain (rest looked up from reference TRBV5-6 and TRBJ2-7): DAGVTQSPTHLIKTRGQQVTLRCSPKSGHDTVSWYQQALGQGPQFIFQYYEEEERQRGNFPDRFSGHQFPNYSSELNVNALLLGDSALYLCASSLAADYVAYEQYFGPGTRLTVT.

The gene calls are TRBV28 and TRBJ1-2; no firm D call. Germline-derived CDR1 and CDR2 are MDHEN and SYDVKM. The CDR3 contains 15 residues. V lost 1 base and J 4 bases, leaving 13 bases between the germline ends. The CDR3 here is CASSLFPEKPYGYTF. CDR3 DNA: TGTGCCAGCAGTTTATTCCCCGAGAAACCCTATGGCTACACCTTC.

The V and J genes are TRBV10-2 and TRBJ2-2, with a weak D call TRBD2 (5 bases). Germline CDR1 WSHSY, CDR2 SAAADI. The V and J ends lost 0 bases and 1 base respectively, with 9 bases between them. The CDR3 is 16 amino acids. CDR3 nucleotide sequence: TGCGCCAGCAGTGAGTCGACTAACAGGAACACCGGGGAGCTGTTTTTT. Its translation is CASSESTNRNTGELFF.

The sample holds a few counts of this clone. The DNA for the CDR3 is TGTGCCAGCAGCGGCTGGACAGGGGAAAACTATGGCTACACCTTC. Protein: CASSGWTGENYGYTF. The chain employs TRBV9 and TRBJ1-2; TRBD1 matches 9 bases. Trimming removed 3 bases from V and 2 bases from J; junction bases left unmatched: 5. Germline CDR1 reads SGDLS; CDR2 reads YYNGEE. CDR3 size: 15 residues.

V usage is TRBV7-3 and J usage is TRBJ1-1, with 7 bases lining up with TRBD1. Germline CDR1 SGHTA, CDR2 FQGTGA. CDR3 length equals 15 residues. The ends lost 0 bases at V and 2 bases at J; junction bases unmatched: 3. CDR3 residues: CASSLTGDSNTEAFF. In nucleotides, the CDR3 is TGTGCCAGCAGCTTAACAGGGGACAGTAACACTGAAGCTTTCTTT. The whole variable domain, filled in from reference TRBV7-3 and TRBJ1-1, reads GAGVSQTPSNKVTEKGKYVELRCDPISGHTALYWYRQSLGQGPEFLIYFQGTGAADDSGLPNDRFFAVRPEGSVSTLKIQRTERGDSAVYLCASSLTGDSNTEAFFGQGTRLTVV.

This clone was seen more than once but under ten times. The rearrangement joins TRBV10-3 to TRBJ2-7; TRBD2 agrees at 12 bases. Germline-derived CDR1 and CDR2 are ENHRY and SYGVKD. The J segment lost 6 bases and the V segment lost 7 bases, leaving 10 bases of the junction unmatched. This CDR3 is 15 amino acids long. In DNA, the CDR3 is TGTGCCATCACCAATGCTAGCGGGAGGGCCTTCGAGCAGTACTTC. Its protein product is CAITNASGRAFEQYF.

This clone was detected a few times. The chain uses TRBV28 and TRBJ2-3; 10 positions agree with TRBD2. Looked up from germline, CDR1 is MDHEN and CDR2 is SYDVKM. With 1 base clipped from V and 4 bases from J, the junction kept 5 bases outside the gene matches. There are 16 residues in the CDR3. The CDR3 nucleotides are TGTGCCAGCAGTTTATCAGCTAGCGGGGGTTCAGATACGCAGTATTTT. Amino acid sequence: CASSLSASGGSDTQYF.

For the CDR3, the DNA is TGTGCCAGCAGTTGGGGGGACGGAAACAATGAGCAGTTCTTC. This gives the protein CASSWGDGNNEQFF. The chain couples TRBV6-7 to TRBJ2-1; D possibly corresponds to TRBD2 (6 bases). TRBV6-7 is identified as an open reading frame with a role that is uncertain. Trimming shortened V by 4 bases and J by 5 bases, and 12 bases separated the two germline ends. The length of the CDR3 is 14 residues.

This clone has more than one count but fewer than ten. CDR3 DNA: TGTGCCAGCAGCGCCCCGGGACAGCAAGAGACCCAGTACTTC. This gives the protein CASSAPGQQETQYF. V is TRBV9 and J is TRBJ2-5, with 7 positions matching TRBD1. The CDR3 contains 14 residues. The junction had 4 bases not matched to a gene; V was cut back by 3 bases and J by 2 bases. CDR1 is SGDLS and CDR2 is YYNGEE in the germline V gene.

CDR3 sequence (DNA): TGTGCCAGCAGTTCGCAAGCGGCAGGGGCCAACGTCCTGACTTTC. Its protein product is CASSSQAAGANVLTF. The chain combines TRBV6-5 with TRBJ2-6, with D possibly being TRBD2 (5 bases). CDR1 is MNHEY and CDR2 is SVGAGI in the germline V gene. The CDR3 sequence is 15 residues long. With 4 bases removed from V and 4 bases from J, the gap between germline ends came to 11 bases.

The CDR3 here is CASLRGDRVDEQYF. The CDR3 nucleotides read TGTGCCAGCCTCAGGGGGGACAGGGTGGACGAGCAGTACTTC. This chain joins TRBV7-9 and TRBJ2-7, with 9 bases identical to TRBD1. Trimming took 8 bases from V and 5 from J; bases not matched to a gene: 10. CDR1 and CDR2 from the germline V gene are SEHNR and FQNEAQ (reference sequence). This CDR3 comprises 14 residues.